This passage covers 20 T cell receptor beta chains from one sample sequenced in a study of STAT3 mutations in large granular lymphocyte leukemia. The assay was immunoSEQ multiplex PCR, and TCRdb's table has in-frame clones only and misses some. The data show roughly 12,000 clones, with less than 90% seen just once and about 86% held by the top ten. Study-wide results and limits: Every T-LGLL patient had at least one immunodominant TCRbeta clonotype.

The antigens for these receptors are not known. The sample taken for sequencing was peripheral blood mononuclear cells. The receptors come from a man at least 80 years old with T-cell large granular lymphocyte leukemia. Some clones in this sample may be carry-over from other donors' samples.

V gene TRBV6-6 combines with J gene TRBJ2-3; 11 bases agree with TRBD2. The V and J ends lost 4 bases and 0 bases, in that order; junction bases with no gene match: 0. Germline V lookup: CDR1 MNHNY, CDR2 SVGAGI (reference sequence). The CDR3 is made up of 15 amino acids. CDR3 loop: CASSWTSGSTDTQYF. The DNA of the CDR3 is TGTGCCAGCAGTTGGACTAGCGGGAGCACAGATACGCAGTATTTT.

The rearrangement joins TRBV5-8 to TRBJ2-7; D is undetermined. V was pared by 5 bases and J by 3 bases, with 6 bases between. CDR3 size: 11 residues. CDR1 and CDR2 (germline): SGHTS, YDEGEE. The CDR3 coding sequence is TGTGCCAGCAGTTTGTACTACGAGCAGTACTTC. Its translation: CASSLYYEQYF.

The genes are TRBV7-9 and TRBJ1-3; D is ambiguous. Looked up from germline, CDR1 is SEHNR and CDR2 is FQNEAQ (reference sequence). V was trimmed by 5 bases and J by 0 bases, leaving 14 bases between them. This CDR3 region has 16 residues. The CDR3 spells CASSLRPGHSGNTIYF. The CDR3 bases are TGTGCCAGCAGCCTACGCCCGGGCCACTCTGGAAACACCATATATTTT.

V gene TRBV6-6 combines with J gene TRBJ2-2; D is undetermined. Trimming removed 5 bases at V and 5 bases at J, with 18 bases between. Germline assignment: CDR1 MNHNY and CDR2 SVGAGI (reference sequence). The CDR3 contains 16 residues. The CDR3 reads CASSHTSRAATGELFF. The CDR3 region has the DNA TGTGCCAGCAGTCACACGTCCCGGGCCGCAACCGGGGAGCTGTTTTTT.

This clone appeared a few times. This chain joins TRBV9 and TRBJ1-5; unclear D gene. The V gene's germline CDR1 is SGDLS and CDR2 YYNGEE. The length of the CDR3 is 15 residues. The V and J ends lost 3 bases and 9 bases respectively, with 19 bases between them. The CDR3 region has the DNA TGTGCCAGCAGCGGACCTCCATCAACAGAGGGGCCCCAGCATTTT. It specifies CASSGPPSTEGPQHF.

The V gene is TRBV5-1, the J gene TRBJ1-4; D gene unclear. The CDR3 has 14 residues. Deletions cut 4 bases from V and 6 bases from J, with 13 bases between. Germline V gene lookup returns CDR1 SGHRS and CDR2 YFSETQ. The CDR3 here is CASSPGDAYEKLFF. The CDR3 DNA is TGCGCCAGCAGCCCAGGTGATGCTTATGAAAAACTGTTTTTT.

The chain recombines TRBV7-2 with TRBJ2-7, with D tentatively TRBD1 (5 bases). This CDR3 comprises 15 residues. V was pared by 0 bases and J by 2 bases, with 11 bases between. Per germline, CDR1 SGHTA and CDR2 FQGNSA. CDR3 nucleotide sequence: TGTGCCAGCAGCTTAGCGCCAGGGAATCCCTACGAGCAGTACTTC. Residues: CASSLAPGNPYEQYF.

The genes are TRBV30 and TRBJ2-7, with 8 nucleotides matching TRBD2. J lost 3 bases, V lost 0 bases, and 4 bases had no gene match. The CDR3 spans 14 residues. CDR1 GTSNPN and CDR2 SVGIG come from the germline V gene (reference sequence). This chain's CDR3 is CAWSVGAGGYEQYF. The CDR3 DNA reads as TGTGCCTGGAGTGTGGGGGCGGGGGGCTACGAGCAGTACTTC.

The rearrangement links TRBV7-2 to TRBJ2-7; 7 nucleotides line up with TRBD1. The germline V gene has CDR1 SGHTA and CDR2 FQGNSA. The CDR3 totals 13 residues. The V segment lost 4 bases and the J segment 2 bases; nucleotides outside the gene matches: 2. The CDR3 bases are TGTGCCAGCAGCTCGGGACAGCCCTACGAGCAGTACTTC. Translating it yields CASSSGQPYEQYF.

This clone was seen just once. The chain carries TRBV20-1 and TRBJ1-5; D call uncertain. V was trimmed by 7 bases and J by 5 bases, leaving 6 bases between them. CDR3 length: 10 amino acids. Germline CDR1 is DFQATT and CDR2 is SNEGSKA (reference sequence). The CDR3 loop reads CSVGDQPQHF. The CDR3 DNA sequence: TGCAGTGTGGGAGATCAGCCCCAGCATTTT.

Comments on this clone: An end of the junction differs from the germline gene, which may be a read error. This rearrangement joins TRBV5-4 to TRBJ2-1; TRBD2 matches at 8 bases. The CDR3 contains 12 residues. The germline V gene encodes CDR1 SGHNT and CDR2 YYREEE (reference sequence). This CDR3 reads CASSLTGGASLF. In nucleotides, the CDR3 is TGTGCCAGCAGCTTGACCGGGGGGGCGTCCCTCTTC.

This clone was detected only once. The chain recombines TRBV19 with TRBJ1-2, with D possibly TRBD1 on 5 matching bases. The CDR3 is 16 residues long. The germline V gene encodes CDR1 LNHDA and CDR2 SQIVND (reference sequence). V was cut by 6 bases and J by 1 base, with 18 bases left in between. CDR3 sequence reads: CASRQIRGRFNYGYTF. The CDR3 region has the DNA TGTGCCAGTAGACAGATTCGGGGGAGATTTAACTATGGCTACACCTTC.

The CDR3 DNA reads TGCGCCAGCAGCTTGCAAGGGGGGATCTCTGGGGCCAACGTCCTGACTTTC. It translates to CASSLQGGISGANVLTF. The chain uses TRBV5-1 and TRBJ2-6; TRBD1 or TRBD2 may be the D gene (6 bases each). There are 17 residues in the CDR3. Germline V gene data show CDR1 as SGHRS and CDR2 as YFSETQ. Between the trimmed V and J ends, which lost 1 base and 0 bases, there was a span of 11 bases.

The V gene is TRBV7-9, the J gene TRBJ1-5; D might be TRBD1 (6 bases). CDR1 and CDR2 (germline): SEHNR, FQNEAQ (reference sequence). The CDR3 sequence is 18 residues long. V was clipped by 4 bases and J by 3 bases, with 22 bases between them. In nucleotides, the CDR3 is TGTGCCAGCAGCTCCGAAAGAGGCCATTGGACAGACAATCAGCCCCAGCATTTT. Protein product: CASSSERGHWTDNQPQHF.

CDR3 in amino acids: CASSDGGDSTDTQYF. The CDR3 bases are TGTGCCAGCAGTGATGGGGGAGATAGCACAGATACGCAGTATTTT. This rearrangement joins TRBV6-1 to TRBJ2-3; D tentatively reads TRBD1 or TRBD2 (5 bases each). Per germline, CDR1 MNHNS and CDR2 SASEGT. The CDR3 totals 15 residues. Trimming removed 3 bases at V and 0 bases at J, with 10 bases between.

The V call is TRBV7-8, the J call TRBJ2-3, with 8 bases that match TRBD1. This CDR3 is built from 14 residues. V trimming: 5 bases; J trimming: 3 bases; junction bases outside the gene matches: 4. Germline CDR1 and CDR2: SGHVS and FQNEAQ. The CDR3: CASSQGALTDTQYF. CDR3 bases: TGTGCCAGCAGCCAGGGGGCTCTTACAGATACGCAGTATTTT.

This chain connects TRBV7-9 to TRBJ2-2, with TRBD2 matching over 9 bases. The CDR3 is 14 residues long. From germline, CDR1 is SEHNR and CDR2 FQNEAQ (reference sequence). After removal of 5 bases from V and 10 bases from J, the junction contained 8 bases not matched to a gene. The CDR3 region has the DNA TGTGCCAGCAGCCTTGCGGGGGGGCGCGAGGAGCTGTTTTTT. Encoded protein: CASSLAGGREELFF.

J is TRBJ1-5 and V is TRBV19; D perhaps matches TRBD1 (5 bases). Germline CDR1 and CDR2: LNHDA and SQIVND (reference sequence). The V gene lost 4 bases and the J gene lost 4 bases, with 14 bases spanning the gap. This CDR3 is 15 amino acids long. The CDR3 is CASSRVRDGNQPQHF. DNA of the CDR3: TGTGCCAGTAGTAGAGTCAGGGACGGGAATCAGCCCCAGCATTTT.

The chain employs TRBV6-5 and TRBJ1-2; the D gene is possibly TRBD1 (5 bases). V was cut by 6 bases and J by 5 bases, with 16 bases left in between. This CDR3 spans 14 amino acids. Germline CDR1 is MNHEY and CDR2 is SVGAGI. The CDR3 nucleotides are TGTGCCAGCAGCCGAGGGGTTTGGGATTATGGCTACACCTTC. It encodes CASSRGVWDYGYTF.

The rearrangement joins TRBV5-1 to TRBJ2-3; TRBD2 matches 8 bases. The V and J ends lost 4 bases and 3 bases, in that order; junction bases with no gene match: 4. The CDR3 is made up of 14 amino acids. From germline, CDR1 is SGHRS and CDR2 YFSETQ. CDR3 coding DNA: TGCGCCAGCAGCCCGGGACTAGTGACAGATACGCAGTATTTT. It translates to CASSPGLVTDTQYF.